Shown below are 28 T cell receptor beta chains from a single sample sequenced in a study of T cell responses to AZD1222 COVID-19 vaccine. Measured with immunoSEQ multiplex PCR; TCRdb has only the in-frame clones, and not every one. The profile shows tens of thousands of clones, 80% to 95% of them singletons. This specimen consisted of peripheral blood, obtained 28 days after the second AZD1222 dose. These receptors were collected from an adult who received the AZD1222 COVID-19 vaccine.

V is TRBV7-2 and J is TRBJ2-3, with 9 bases that match TRBD2. The CDR3 is made up of 15 amino acids. Germline lookup yields CDR1 SGHTA and CDR2 FQGNSA. The V gene end was trimmed by 1 base and the J gene end by 4 bases; junction bases not matched to a gene: 3. In nucleotides, the CDR3 is TGTGCCAGCAGCTTAGGGAGCGGGAGGTCAGATACGCAGTATTTT. Translating it yields CASSLGSGRSDTQYF.

The CDR3 protein is CASSSTGGIPPSTDTQYF. DNA for the CDR3: TGTGCCAGCAGTTCAACAGGGGGCATACCCCCTAGCACAGATACGCAGTATTTT. The chain recombines TRBV7-3 with TRBJ2-3; 9 positions match TRBD1. V shed 6 bases, J shed 0 bases, and the junction held 13 bases outside the gene matches. The CDR3 extends over 18 amino acids. Germline CDR1 SGHTA, CDR2 FQGTGA.

The chain links TRBV5-1 to TRBJ1-1, with D maybe TRBD1 (5 bases). This CDR3 is built from 13 residues. Trimming left V 2 bases short and J 7 bases short, with 12 bases between. CDR1 SGHRS and CDR2 YFSETQ come from the germline V gene. CDR3 DNA: TGCGCCAGCAGCTTTGAGGGGCAGGGTGAAGCTTTCTTT. It codes for CASSFEGQGEAFF.

The rearrangement joins TRBV11-3 to TRBJ2-1, with D unresolved. CDR3 length equals 15 residues. Germline values: CDR1 SGHNT, CDR2 YENEEA. V dropped 5 bases and J dropped 2 bases, with 13 bases sitting between them. In DNA form, the CDR3 reads TGTGCCAGCAGCACATCCATCCTGCCCTACAATGAGCAGTTCTTC. Translated, it gives CASSTSILPYNEQFF.

The V and J genes are TRBV19 and TRBJ1-5; 11 bases agree with TRBD1. V shed 6 bases and J 0 bases; nucleotides not matched to a gene: 13. Per germline, CDR1 LNHDA and CDR2 SQIVND (reference sequence). The CDR3 is 19 amino acids. CDR3 loop: CASSPPGQGAVFSNQPQHF. CDR3 nucleotide sequence: TGTGCCAGTAGCCCACCCGGACAGGGGGCCGTATTTAGCAATCAGCCCCAGCATTTT.

The V gene is TRBV11-2, the J gene TRBJ1-2; TRBD1 matches 7 bases. This CDR3 contains 14 residues. The trim removed 5 bases at V and 4 bases at J, leaving 7 bases unmatched. CDR1 and CDR2 from the germline V gene are SGHAT and FQNNGV. CDR3 DNA: TGTGCCAGCAGCCCCGACAGGGCGGCCTATGGCTACACCTTC. This sequence encodes CASSPDRAAYGYTF.

The chain has TRBV19 and TRBJ1-2; 8 nucleotides line up with TRBD1. Germline lookup yields CDR1 LNHDA and CDR2 SQIVND (reference sequence). The CDR3 is 15 amino acids. Trimming took 7 bases from V and 4 from J; bases not matched to a gene: 11. CDR3 in amino acids: CASTPVGQGAYGYTF. In DNA form, the CDR3 reads TGTGCCAGTACCCCGGTTGGGCAGGGGGCCTATGGCTACACCTTC.

The genes are TRBV28 and TRBJ2-1; 9 bases agree with TRBD1. The CDR3 has 13 residues. J was trimmed by 8 bases and V by 7 bases; bases with no gene match: 6. From germline, CDR1 is MDHEN and CDR2 SYDVKM. The CDR3 DNA is TGTGCCAGCAACGACAGGGGGAGCGATGAGCAGTTCTTC. This codes for CASNDRGSDEQFF.

V and J are TRBV5-8 and TRBJ2-1; TRBD2 agrees at 7 bases. The germline V gene has CDR1 SGHTS and CDR2 YDEGEE. The V and J ends lost 5 bases and 3 bases, in that order; junction bases with no gene match: 11. CDR3 length equals 16 residues. CDR3 protein: CASRRRLAQNYNEQFF. The CDR3 bases are TGTGCCAGCAGACGTAGACTAGCCCAGAACTACAATGAGCAGTTCTTC.

This chain joins TRBV24-1 and TRBJ2-1; D is perhaps TRBD1 (6 bases). The CDR3 covers 14 residues. Germline assignment: CDR1 KGHDR and CDR2 SFDVKD. V shed 4 bases and J shed 8 bases, with 14 bases lying between them. In nucleotides, the CDR3 is TGTGCCACCAGTGACTACAGGGTACGGGATGAGCAGTTCTTC. Translating it yields CATSDYRVRDEQFF.

V and J are TRBV3-1 (or the pseudogene TRBV3-2) and TRBJ1-4; D gene uncertain. The V and J ends lost 0 bases and 4 bases respectively, with 15 bases between them. Germline lookup yields CDR1 LGHDT and CDR2 YNNKEL (reference sequence). The CDR3 loop spans 17 amino acids. Written as DNA, the CDR3 is TGTGCCAGCAGCCAAGATTGGCAGTCAGTAGGTAATGAAAAACTGTTTTTT. Protein: CASSQDWQSVGNEKLFF.

V is TRBV15 and J is TRBJ1-5; D gene ambiguous. Per germline, CDR1 LNHNV and CDR2 YYDKDF (reference sequence). The CDR3 has 13 residues. V was pared by 0 bases and J by 5 bases, with 5 bases between. CDR3 DNA: TGTGCCACCAGCAGAGATCGGCATCAGCCCCAGCATTTT. Translated: CATSRDRHQPQHF.

The gene calls are TRBV30 and TRBJ2-6; D may match TRBD1 or TRBD2 (6 bases each). In germline, CDR1 is GTSNPN, CDR2 SVGIG (reference sequence). The length of the CDR3 is 17 residues. V lost 3 bases, J lost 2 bases, and 17 bases lay in between. The CDR3 protein is CAWSMTGAGAGANVLTF. The DNA of the CDR3 is TGTGCCTGGAGCATGACGGGGGCTGGGGCTGGGGCCAACGTCCTGACTTTC.

V is TRBV5-4 and J is TRBJ1-1; 7 bases map to TRBD1. V was pared by 4 bases and J by 8 bases, with 8 bases of the junction left unmatched. This CDR3 contains 13 residues. Germline V gene sequence: CDR1 SGHNT, CDR2 YYREEE (reference sequence). CDR3 nucleotides: TGTGCCAGCAGCGTGGGACAGACGGACGAAGCTTTCTTT. It yields the protein CASSVGQTDEAFF.

The chain is built from TRBV7-2 and TRBJ2-1, with 7 bases aligning to TRBD2. The length of the CDR3 is 15 residues. Trimming cost V 5 bases and J 2 bases; bases outside gene matches: 6. Germline V gene lookup returns CDR1 SGHTA and CDR2 FQGNSA. CDR3 bases: TGTGCCAGCAGCCAGCGGGGACCAACCTACAATGAGCAGTTCTTC. This translates into CASSQRGPTYNEQFF.

This chain connects TRBV11-3 to TRBJ2-7; possible D gene TRBD2, 6 bases. The V end lost 3 bases, the J end lost 3 bases, and 12 bases lay between the germline ends. The CDR3 loop spans 14 amino acids. Germline lookup yields CDR1 SGHNT and CDR2 YENEEA. For the CDR3, the DNA is TGTGCCAGCAGCTTGGGCGGGACCAACTACGAGCAGTACTTC. Its translation is CASSLGGTNYEQYF. The full variable domain, its missing parts supplied by reference TRBV11-3 and TRBJ2-7, is EAGVVQSPRYKIIEKKQPVAFWCNPISGHNTLYWYLQNLGQGPELLIRYENEEAVDDSQLPKDRFSAERLKGVDSTLKIQPAELGDSAVYLCASSLGGTNYEQYFGPGTRLTVT.

The chain uses TRBV25-1 and TRBJ1-1; D unresolved. Looked up from germline, CDR1 is MGHDK and CDR2 is SYGVNS. The CDR3 sequence is 14 residues long. Between the trimmed V and J ends, which lost 4 bases and 0 bases, there was a span of 9 bases. The CDR3 DNA is TGTGCCAGCAGTGCTGGGAGGGTGAACACTGAAGCTTTCTTT. This codes for CASSAGRVNTEAFF.

The J gene is TRBJ1-2, the V gene TRBV5-1; 8 bases agree with TRBD1. This CDR3 contains 14 residues. The V and J ends lost 0 bases and 4 bases, in that order; junction bases with no gene match: 2. Germline V gives CDR1 SGHRS, CDR2 YFSETQ. In DNA form, the CDR3 reads TGCGCCAGCAGCTTGGGGGACAGGCTCTATGGCTACACCTTC. It codes for CASSLGDRLYGYTF.

This sequence joins TRBV28 and TRBJ2-7, with D perhaps matching TRBD2 (5 bases). The germline V and J ends were trimmed by 8 bases and 7 bases, with 15 bases remaining between them. Germline V CDR1 and CDR2: MDHEN, SYDVKM. The CDR3 sequence is 12 residues long. In DNA, the CDR3 is TGTGCCAGCTTCGACGGGGTGGGGGAGCAGTACTTC. Its translation: CASFDGVGEQYF.

This sequence joins TRBV30 and TRBJ1-5; D might be TRBD1 (5 bases). The CDR3 sequence is 13 residues long. The germline V gene encodes CDR1 GTSNPN and CDR2 SVGIG (reference sequence). V dropped 1 base and J dropped 5 bases, with 9 bases sitting between them. The CDR3 nucleotides are TGTGCCTGGAGTGCAGGGTCCCATCAGCCCCAGCATTTT. Translated: CAWSAGSHQPQHF.

In this sample, this clone turned up once. The chain is built from TRBV18 and TRBJ2-3; perhaps TRBD1 as D (6 bases). Trimming shortened V by 2 bases and J by 4 bases, and 13 bases separated the two germline ends. The CDR3 runs 15 residues. Germline loops: CDR1 KGHSH, CDR2 LQKENI. The DNA of the CDR3 is TGTGCCAGCTCACCAAGGGCAGGGGTTGCAGATACGCAGTATTTT. It codes for CASSPRAGVADTQYF. The full variable domain, in which reference TRBV18 and TRBJ2-3 provide the parts outside the CDR3, is NAGVMQNPRHLVRRRGQEARLRCSPMKGHSHVYWYRQLPEEGLKFMVYLQKENIIDESGMPKERFSAEFPKEGPSILRIQQVVRGDSAAYFCASSPRAGVADTQYFGPGTRLTVL.

The chain links TRBV20-1 to TRBJ1-2; no firm D call. Germline V gives CDR1 DFQATT, CDR2 SNEGSKA (reference sequence). V lost 4 bases and J lost 1, with 13 bases in between. CDR3 length: 14 amino acids. Written as DNA, the CDR3 is TGCAGTGCTATTGAGAGGTCCTTTAACTATGGCTACACCTTC. It specifies CSAIERSFNYGYTF.

This chain uses TRBV11-2 with TRBJ1-2, with TRBD1 as a possible D gene (5 bases). The germline gives CDR1 SGHAT, CDR2 FQNNGV. The CDR3 consists of 14 residues. V shed 4 bases and J shed 5 bases, with 14 bases lying between them. The DNA of the CDR3 is TGTGCCAGCAGCTCCCCAGGGTTGTGGTATGGCTACACCTTC. Its protein product is CASSSPGLWYGYTF.

The sample holds one count of this clone. This rearrangement joins TRBV20-1 to TRBJ2-3; 7 bases line up with TRBD2. From germline, CDR1 is DFQATT and CDR2 SNEGSKA (reference sequence). The CDR3 runs to 11 residues. With 5 bases clipped from V and 6 bases from J, the junction kept 2 bases outside the gene matches. The CDR3 coding sequence is TGCAGTGCTGCCGGGGGGGATACGCAGTATTTT. Its protein product is CSAAGGDTQYF.

V usage is TRBV10-2 and J usage is TRBJ1-5, with unresolved D. The V end was cut by 2 bases, the J end by 3 bases, with 8 bases between. Germline V lookup: CDR1 WSHSY, CDR2 SAAADI. The CDR3 loop spans 14 amino acids. The chain's CDR3 is CASSEILFNQPQHF. The CDR3 nucleotides read TGCGCCAGCAGTGAGATCCTTTTCAATCAGCCCCAGCATTTT.

This chain joins TRBV19 and TRBJ2-7, with 8 bases aligning to TRBD1. The germline gives CDR1 LNHDA, CDR2 SQIVND (reference sequence). CDR3 length: 15 residues. The J segment lost 4 bases and the V segment lost 6 bases, leaving 11 bases of the junction unmatched. CDR3 bases: TGTGCCAGTAGGGTATCCGGGACAGGAGGTTACGAGCAGTACTTC. This sequence encodes CASRVSGTGGYEQYF.

The count of this clone is one. V gene TRBV2 combines with J gene TRBJ2-5; 9 bases are shared with TRBD1. Germline CDR1 reads SNHLY; CDR2 reads FYNNEI. After removal of 9 bases from V and 1 base from J, the junction contained 9 bases not matched to a gene. The CDR3 covers 15 residues. DNA of the CDR3: TGTGCCAGTACCCGGGACAGGGATCCCCAAGAGACCCAGTACTTC. This encodes CASTRDRDPQETQYF.

The rearrangement uses TRBV5-5 and TRBJ1-4; perhaps TRBD1 as D (5 bases). The CDR3 runs 15 residues. Deletions cut 4 bases from V and 0 bases from J, with 10 bases between. Germline-derived CDR1 and CDR2 are SGHKS and YYEKEE (reference sequence). The CDR3 nucleotides are TGTGCCAGCAGCAGCGGGGGTTCAACTAATGAAAAACTGTTTTTT. This gives the protein CASSSGGSTNEKLFF.